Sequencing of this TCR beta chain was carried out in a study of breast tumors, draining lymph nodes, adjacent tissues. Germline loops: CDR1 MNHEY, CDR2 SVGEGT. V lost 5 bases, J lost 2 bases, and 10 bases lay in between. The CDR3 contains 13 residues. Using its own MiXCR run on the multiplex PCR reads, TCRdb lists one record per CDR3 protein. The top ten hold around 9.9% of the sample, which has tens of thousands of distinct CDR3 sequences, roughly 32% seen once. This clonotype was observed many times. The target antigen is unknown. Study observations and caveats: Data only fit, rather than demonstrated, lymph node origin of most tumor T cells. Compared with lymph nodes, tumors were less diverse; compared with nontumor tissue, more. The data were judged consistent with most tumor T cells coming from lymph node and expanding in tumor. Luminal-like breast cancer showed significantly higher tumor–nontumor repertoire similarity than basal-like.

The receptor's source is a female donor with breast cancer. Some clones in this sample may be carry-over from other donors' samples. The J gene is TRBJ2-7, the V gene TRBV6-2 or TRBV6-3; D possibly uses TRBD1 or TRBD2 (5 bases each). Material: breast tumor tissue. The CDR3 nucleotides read TGTGCCAGCAGTAAAGGGACCACCTACGAGCAGTACTTC. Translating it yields CASSKGTTYEQYF.